Detailed here is one T cell receptor beta chain. Its antigen is as yet unknown. This sample was taken from a study of blood T cells in healthy people across ages. The authors ran a second PCR of about 7 to 12 cycles using a sample-barcoded 5' primer and a J-beta primer mix. Each of the cDNA molecules was tagged by a template-switch adaptor with 12 random nucleotides. TCRdb used MiXCR to reprocess the 5' RACE reads, holding one entry per CDR3 protein. The sample carries approximately 900,000 distinct CDR3 sequences, roughly 48% recorded once. Findings and limits, study-wide: PBMCs left unsorted prevented a conclusive naive versus antigen-experienced comparison.

The amount of total RNA extracted per sample was at least 5 micrograms. Germline values: CDR1 MNHEY, CDR2 SVGEGT. The CDR3 runs 15 residues. With V trimmed by 5 bases and J by 5 bases, 11 bases remained unmatched. The rearrangement links TRBV6-2 or TRBV6-3 to TRBJ1-2; 7 nucleotides match TRBD1. Sample: blood. The sequence was collected from a man in his thirties or forties in good health. Here the CDR3 reads CASSPGTAQGYGYTF. The CDR3 nucleotides are TGTGCCAGCAGTCCCGGGACAGCGCAAGGGTATGGCTACACCTTC.